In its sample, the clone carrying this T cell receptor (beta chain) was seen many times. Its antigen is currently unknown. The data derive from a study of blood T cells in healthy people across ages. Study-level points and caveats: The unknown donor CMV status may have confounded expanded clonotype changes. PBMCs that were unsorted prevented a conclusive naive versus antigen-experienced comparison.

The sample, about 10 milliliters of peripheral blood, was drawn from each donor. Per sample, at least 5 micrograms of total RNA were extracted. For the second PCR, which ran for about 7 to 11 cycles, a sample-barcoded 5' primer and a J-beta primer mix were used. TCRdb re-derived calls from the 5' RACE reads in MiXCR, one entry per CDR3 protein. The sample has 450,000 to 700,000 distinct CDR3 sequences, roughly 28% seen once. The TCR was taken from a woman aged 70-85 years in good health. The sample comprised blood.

The CDR3 DNA is TGTGCCAGCAGCCCGGGACGCCCTGGTGGCTACACCTTC. This sequence encodes CASSPGRPGGYTF. The gene calls are TRBV12-3 or TRBV12-4 and TRBJ1-2; the D gene is possibly TRBD1 (5 bases). V was clipped by 6 bases and J by 7 bases, with 15 bases between them. This CDR3 is 13 amino acids long.